These T cell receptor beta chains were read from a single sample in a study of PD-L1 blockade in urothelial cancer. Profiled with immunoSEQ multiplex PCR; TCRdb holds only in-frame clones, not every one. In the table there are some 110,000 clones, roughly 90% of which are singletons. This specimen was PBMCs, taken around atezolizumab (anti-PD-L1) treatment. These receptor sequences come from a man in his sixties with urothelial cancer. The CDR3 runs from the conserved cysteine through the conserved F or W. D genes are given only for firm matches. Only some rows state a clone size, as once, few, many or a class for expanded clones.

D: TRBD1
size: .
V: TRBV5-4
J: TRBJ1-1
DNA: TGTGCCAGCAGCTTGCAGGGGGCTGAAAAGAACACTGAAGCTTTCTTT
CDR3: CASSLQGAEKNTEAFF

D: .
size: .
V: TRBV2
J: TRBJ2-5
DNA: TGTGCCAGCAGTGAAGGGGGCACCCTTGGGACCCAGTACTTC
CDR3: CASSEGGTLGTQYF

D: TRBD1
size: .
V: TRBV5-5
J: TRBJ1-5
DNA: TGTGCCAGCAGCGCGGACAGGGCCCTCGGGCAGCCCCAGCATTTT
CDR3: CASSADRALGQPQHF

D: .
size: .
V: TRBV7-2
J: TRBJ2-7
DNA: TGTGCCAGCAGCCACCGGGATATCTCCTACGAGCAGTACTTC
CDR3: CASSHRDISYEQYF

D: TRBD2
size: .
V: TRBV4-1
J: TRBJ2-3
DNA: TGCGCCAGCAGCCAAGATAGGGCTAGCGGATACACAGATACGCAGTATTTT
CDR3: CASSQDRASGYTDTQYF

D: TRBD1
size: .
V: TRBV10-3
J: TRBJ2-7
DNA: TGTGCCACACAGAGACAGGGCTCCTACGAGCAGTACTTC
CDR3: CATQRQGSYEQYF

D: .
size: .
V: TRBV11-3
J: TRBJ2-1
DNA: TGTGCCAGCAGCTTAGGGTACAGGGAGTGGGATGAGCAGTTCTTC
CDR3: CASSLGYREWDEQFF

D: .
size: .
V: TRBV4-2
J: TRBJ1-3
DNA: TGTGCCAGCAGCCAAGACTCCGGGGTCGGAAACACCATATATTTT
CDR3: CASSQDSGVGNTIYF

D: TRBD1
size: once
V: TRBV5-8
J: TRBJ2-3
DNA: TGTGCCAGCAGCGGCGGGACAGGGTTGATCACAGATACGCAGTATTTT
CDR3: CASSGGTGLITDTQYF

D: .
size: .
V: TRBV15
J: TRBJ2-1
DNA: TGTGCCACCAGCCGGTACGGGCGCGGGTACAATGAGCAGTTCTTC
CDR3: CATSRYGRGYNEQFF

D: TRBD1
size: .
V: TRBV4-1
J: TRBJ2-1
DNA: TGCGCCAGCAGCCAAGCCGGACAGGGGCCAAATGAGCAGTTCTTC
CDR3: CASSQAGQGPNEQFF

D: .
size: .
V: TRBV7-7
J: TRBJ2-5
DNA: TGTGCTAGCAGCTTTGGAGGGACGGAGACCCAGTACTTC
CDR3: CASSFGGTETQYF

D: TRBD1
size: .
V: TRBV10-3
J: TRBJ1-1
DNA: TGTGCCATCAACAGGGGTTCCACTGAAGCTTTCTTT
CDR3: CAINRGSTEAFF

D: TRBD2
size: .
V: TRBV5-1
J: TRBJ2-1
DNA: TGCGCCAGCAGCTTGGTGCTAGCGGGTGAGCAGTTCTTC
CDR3: CASSLVLAGEQFF

D: .
size: .
V: TRBV19
J: TRBJ1-2
DNA: TGTGCCACTAGGAAGAGGGACTATGGCTACACCTTC
CDR3: CATRKRDYGYTF

D: .
size: .
V: TRBV10-3
J: TRBJ2-7
DNA: TGTGCCATCAGTGAACGGGCCTACGAGCAGTACTTC
CDR3: CAISERAYEQYF

D: TRBD1
size: .
V: TRBV10-1
J: TRBJ2-3
DNA: TGCGCCAGCAGTGAGTCGGGGACAGGGTTAATAGATACGCAGTATTTT
CDR3: CASSESGTGLIDTQYF

D: TRBD1
size: .
V: TRBV9
J: TRBJ1-2
DNA: TGTGCCAGCAGCGGTTTTGGGACAGGGGCGGACTATGGCTACACCTTC
CDR3: CASSGFGTGADYGYTF

D: .
size: .
V: TRBV19
J: TRBJ1-1
DNA: TGTGCCAGTAGTATATTCCTGGGACTCCATACTGAAGCTTTCTTT
CDR3: CASSIFLGLHTEAFF

D: .
size: .
V: TRBV6-5
J: TRBJ2-3
DNA: TGTGCCAGCAACGCGGGCACAGATACGCAGTATTTT
CDR3: CASNAGTDTQYF

D: TRBD1
size: .
V: TRBV23-1
J: TRBJ2-1
DNA: TGCGCCAGCAGTTCTTTTACCGACAGGGGGCCTCACAATGAGCAGTTCTTC
CDR3: CASSSFTDRGPHNEQFF

D: .
size: .
V: TRBV19
J: TRBJ2-1
DNA: TGTGCCAGTACCCTAGGTACTAGCTCCTACAATGAGCAGTTCTTC
CDR3: CASTLGTSSYNEQFF

D: .
size: .
V: TRBV21-1
J: TRBJ2-2
DNA: TGTGCCAGCAGCCCACCACGGACAGGGGGATCCGGGGAGCTGTTTTTT
CDR3: CASSPPRTGGSGELFF

D: .
size: few
V: TRBV30
J: TRBJ1-1
DNA: TGTGCCTGCCTGAGTTTGAACACTGAAGCTTTCTTT
CDR3: CACLSLNTEAFF

D: .
size: .
V: TRBV6-5
J: TRBJ2-7
DNA: TGTGCCAGCAGTTACTCCACGGGAGTGTACGAGCAGTACTTC
CDR3: CASSYSTGVYEQYF

D: TRBD2
size: .
V: TRBV19
J: TRBJ2-3
DNA: TGTGCCAGTAGTCAACTAGCGGGGGCTCTCACAGATACGCAGTATTTT
CDR3: CASSQLAGALTDTQYF